This note documents a single T cell receptor (beta chain) sequence. As yet, its antigen is unknown. The donors were part of the roughly 120-subject validation cohort, which stood apart from the approximately 670-subject first cohort. This table comes from immunoSEQ multiplex PCR, and its TCRdb copy is limited to in-frame clones, with some not included. The table has 200,000 to 300,000 clones, approximately 84% seen once. This entry comes from a study of cytomegalovirus exposure and HLA in healthy donors. About the research overall: A later analysis reported the same platform for the 120 validation repertoires and the roughly 700 first-cohort repertoires. Broader study findings: CMV antigen specificity was confirmed in vitro for three CMV-associated chains. The study found most TCR sequences rare, yet found some public TCRs in many donors.

This TCR came from a woman in her twenties or thirties in good health and CMV-seropositive. What was sequenced was PBMCs.

The DNA for the CDR3 is TGTGCCAGCAGCACTCCCAGGGCTACCTCCTACGAGCAGTACTTC. Encoded protein: CASSTPRATSYEQYF. The chain employs TRBV7-9 and TRBJ2-7; D is perhaps TRBD1 (5 bases). Germline V gene data show CDR1 as SEHNR and CDR2 as FQNEAQ (reference sequence). The V gene lost 5 bases and the J gene lost 0 bases, with 14 bases spanning the gap. This CDR3 is 15 amino acids long.